A selection of T cell receptor beta chains follows, all from one sample in a study of T cell repertoires in cytomegalovirus infection. TCRdb passed the reads through MiXCR, listing each CDR3 protein once. The sample has 110,000 or so distinct CDR3 sequences, more than 30% seen once; the top ten hold roughly two fifths. No antigens are known for them. The sample in question was CD8+ T cells from cultured PBMCs, obtained from culture after CMV antigen stimulation. The receptors here all came from a human donor in good health (CMV status not recorded). Some clones in this sample may be carry-over from other donors' samples. Both conserved end residues are part of each CDR3. Fields, in order: clone size, D gene, V gene, J gene, CDR3 protein, CDR3 DNA. The D gene is left open where the match is weak. A row's size may be missing; if present it is once, few, many or a size class.

abundance: -; d_gene: TRBD1; v_gene: TRBV4-1; j_gene: TRBJ2-7; CDR3aa: CASSSQGAQDEQYF; CDR3nt: TGCGCCAGCAGCTCACAGGGGGCGCAGGACGAGCAGTACTTC
abundance: few; d_gene: -; v_gene: TRBV7-9; j_gene: TRBJ1-5; CDR3aa: CASSNDSPSNQPQHF; CDR3nt: TGTGCCAGCAGCAACGACAGCCCTAGCAATCAGCCCCAGCATTTT
abundance: -; d_gene: -; v_gene: TRBV6-2/TRBV6-3; j_gene: TRBJ2-2; CDR3aa: CASSPPGLWGAGELFF; CDR3nt: TGTGCCAGCAGTCCCCCGGGACTCTGGGGGGCCGGGGAGCTGTTTTTT
abundance: -; d_gene: -; v_gene: TRBV7-9; j_gene: TRBJ1-2; CDR3aa: CASSPPRRDGYTF; CDR3nt: TGTGCCAGCAGTCCACCTAGGCGGGATGGCTACACCTTC
abundance: -; d_gene: -; v_gene: TRBV5-3; j_gene: TRBJ1-2; CDR3aa: CASRMAGVLYGYTF; CDR3nt: TGTGCCAGCAGGATGGCAGGGGTACTTTATGGCTACACCTTC
abundance: few; d_gene: TRBD2; v_gene: TRBV7-2; j_gene: TRBJ2-5; CDR3aa: CASSPGGLAVRETQYF; CDR3nt: TGTGCCAGCAGCCCCGGTGGACTAGCGGTCCGGGAGACCCAGTACTTC
abundance: many; d_gene: TRBD2; v_gene: TRBV28; j_gene: TRBJ2-5; CDR3aa: CASTSLGGETQYF; CDR3nt: TGTGCCAGCACCTCACTGGGAGGGGAGACCCAGTACTTC
abundance: -; d_gene: -; v_gene: TRBV29-1; j_gene: TRBJ2-2; CDR3aa: CSVVVTPGELFF; CDR3nt: TGCAGCGTTGTAGTCACACCCGGGGAGCTGTTTTTT
abundance: -; d_gene: -; v_gene: TRBV28; j_gene: TRBJ1-2; CDR3aa: CASNVERNPYGYTF; CDR3nt: TGTGCCAGCAACGTAGAACGAAACCCCTATGGCTACACCTTC
abundance: -; d_gene: TRBD1; v_gene: TRBV18; j_gene: TRBJ2-1; CDR3aa: CASSDLDRERRNEQFF; CDR3nt: TGTGCCAGCTCAGACCTGGACAGGGAGAGGCGCAATGAGCAGTTCTTC
abundance: few; d_gene: TRBD2; v_gene: TRBV28; j_gene: TRBJ2-1; CDR3aa: CASRPSGESYNEQFF; CDR3nt: TGTGCCAGCAGACCTAGCGGGGAGTCATACAATGAGCAGTTCTTC
abundance: many; d_gene: -; v_gene: TRBV28; j_gene: TRBJ1-2; CDR3aa: CASSPRTSYGYTF; CDR3nt: TGTGCCAGCAGTCCTAGGACAAGCTATGGCTACACCTTC
abundance: -; d_gene: -; v_gene: TRBV27; j_gene: TRBJ2-7; CDR3aa: CASSPLTGKNEQYF; CDR3nt: TGTGCCAGCAGTCCCCTCACAGGGAAGAACGAGCAGTACTTC
abundance: few; d_gene: TRBD1; v_gene: TRBV3-1; j_gene: TRBJ1-6; CDR3aa: CASSQAGGGYNSPLHF; CDR3nt: TGTGCCAGCAGCCAAGCAGGGGGCGGGTATAATTCACCCCTCCACTTT
abundance: -; d_gene: TRBD1; v_gene: TRBV19; j_gene: TRBJ1-1; CDR3aa: CASSIGQGNTEAFF; CDR3nt: TGTGCCAGTAGTATAGGACAGGGTAACACTGAAGCTTTCTTT
abundance: -; d_gene: TRBD1; v_gene: TRBV4-1; j_gene: TRBJ2-2; CDR3aa: CASSQMTGFTGELFF; CDR3nt: TGCGCCAGCAGCCAAATGACAGGGTTTACCGGGGAGCTGTTTTTT
abundance: -; d_gene: -; v_gene: TRBV7-2; j_gene: TRBJ2-7; CDR3aa: CASSPYQGNEQYF; CDR3nt: TGTGCCAGCAGCCCATACCAGGGGAACGAGCAGTACTTC
abundance: -; d_gene: TRBD1; v_gene: TRBV6-2/TRBV6-3; j_gene: TRBJ1-2; CDR3aa: CASSYDRDRVNYGYTF; CDR3nt: TGTGCCAGCAGTTACGACCGGGACAGGGTTAACTATGGCTACACCTTC
abundance: -; d_gene: TRBD1; v_gene: TRBV2; j_gene: TRBJ2-7; CDR3aa: CASSEHLGQGAYEQYF; CDR3nt: TGTGCCAGCAGTGAACATTTGGGACAGGGGGCCTACGAGCAGTACTTC
abundance: few; d_gene: TRBD1; v_gene: TRBV4-1; j_gene: TRBJ2-7; CDR3aa: CASSHLSGTGMDF; CDR3nt: TGCGCCAGCAGCCACCTCTCCGGGACAGGGATGGACTTC
abundance: -; d_gene: TRBD2; v_gene: TRBV7-6; j_gene: TRBJ2-7; CDR3aa: CASSPAVGGSDEQYF; CDR3nt: TGTGCCAGCAGCCCGGCGGTCGGGGGGAGCGACGAGCAGTACTTC
abundance: many; d_gene: -; v_gene: TRBV7-2; j_gene: TRBJ1-1; CDR3aa: CASSPPRNTEAFF; CDR3nt: TGTGCCAGCAGCCCCCCGCGGAACACTGAAGCTTTCTTT
abundance: few; d_gene: -; v_gene: TRBV4-3; j_gene: TRBJ1-3; CDR3aa: CASSQEILHAGNTIYF; CDR3nt: TGCGCCAGCAGCCAAGAAATATTGCATGCTGGAAACACCATATATTTT
abundance: few; d_gene: TRBD1; v_gene: TRBV20-1; j_gene: TRBJ1-1; CDR3aa: CSARVGQGYTEAFF; CDR3nt: TGCAGTGCTAGAGTTGGACAGGGGTACACTGAAGCTTTCTTT
abundance: -; d_gene: TRBD2; v_gene: TRBV4-3; j_gene: TRBJ2-5; CDR3aa: CASSPLGGTSGGLEETQYF; CDR3nt: TGCGCCAGCAGCCCCCTCGGGGGGACTAGCGGGGGGCTAGAAGAGACCCAGTACTTC
abundance: many; d_gene: -; v_gene: TRBV25-1; j_gene: TRBJ2-2; CDR3aa: CASSLVGGNGTGELFF; CDR3nt: TGTGCCAGCAGTTTGGTGGGGGGTAATGGCACCGGGGAGCTGTTTTTT
abundance: -; d_gene: -; v_gene: TRBV29-1; j_gene: TRBJ2-7; CDR3aa: CSVPGRWRGSEQYF; CDR3nt: TGCAGCGTCCCCGGACGGTGGCGAGGCAGCGAGCAGTACTTC
abundance: few; d_gene: -; v_gene: TRBV5-1; j_gene: TRBJ1-4; CDR3aa: CASSLMRQAPNEKLFF; CDR3nt: TGCGCCAGCAGCTTGATGCGGCAGGCACCTAATGAAAAACTGTTTTTT
abundance: -; d_gene: -; v_gene: TRBV4-3; j_gene: TRBJ2-1; CDR3aa: CASSQRRSSYNEQFF; CDR3nt: TGCGCCAGCAGCCAACGACGGAGCTCCTACAATGAGCAGTTCTTC
abundance: -; d_gene: TRBD1; v_gene: TRBV5-1; j_gene: TRBJ1-5; CDR3aa: CASSLGTGQNQPQHF; CDR3nt: TGCGCCAGCAGCTTGGGGACAGGGCAAAATCAGCCCCAGCATTTT
abundance: -; d_gene: TRBD1; v_gene: TRBV7-6; j_gene: TRBJ1-6; CDR3aa: CASSPGTGGPYNSPLHF; CDR3nt: TGTGCCAGCAGCCCAGGGACAGGGGGCCCCTATAATTCACCCCTCCACTTT
abundance: many; d_gene: -; v_gene: TRBV6-5; j_gene: TRBJ2-3; CDR3aa: CASEGLGTDTQYF; CDR3nt: TGTGCCAGCGAGGGCCTAGGCACAGATACGCAGTATTTT
abundance: -; d_gene: TRBD2; v_gene: TRBV19; j_gene: TRBJ2-5; CDR3aa: CASSPIAGRYQETQYF; CDR3nt: TGTGCCAGTAGTCCGATAGCGGGGAGGTACCAAGAGACCCAGTACTTC
abundance: few; d_gene: TRBD2; v_gene: TRBV11-2; j_gene: TRBJ2-5; CDR3aa: CASSLGAALAGKKETQYF; CDR3nt: TGTGCCAGCAGCTTAGGGGCCGCCTTAGCGGGGAAGAAAGAGACCCAGTACTTC
abundance: few; d_gene: -; v_gene: TRBV5-6; j_gene: TRBJ1-1; CDR3aa: CASSLMNTEAFF; CDR3nt: TGTGCCAGCAGCTTGATGAACACTGAAGCTTTCTTT
abundance: -; d_gene: TRBD1; v_gene: TRBV6-6; j_gene: TRBJ1-6; CDR3aa: CASSQDREFNSPLHF; CDR3nt: TGTGCCAGCAGTCAAGACAGGGAGTTTAATTCACCCCTCCACTTT
abundance: few; d_gene: -; v_gene: TRBV5-1; j_gene: TRBJ1-3; CDR3aa: CASSIGSGNTIYF; CDR3nt: TGCGCCAGCAGTATAGGCTCTGGAAACACCATATATTTT
abundance: many; d_gene: -; v_gene: TRBV7-2; j_gene: TRBJ2-5; CDR3aa: CASSLPQGPRRETQYF; CDR3nt: TGTGCCAGCAGCTTACCGCAGGGGCCCCGGAGAGAGACCCAGTACTTC
abundance: -; d_gene: TRBD1; v_gene: TRBV5-6; j_gene: TRBJ2-7; CDR3aa: CASSSAGTGIYEQYF; CDR3nt: TGTGCCAGCAGCAGTGCCGGGACAGGGATCTACGAGCAGTACTTC
abundance: few; d_gene: -; v_gene: TRBV6-1; j_gene: TRBJ1-1; CDR3aa: CASRAGQGTEAFF; CDR3nt: TGTGCCAGCAGGGCGGGACAAGGCACTGAAGCTTTCTTT
abundance: few; d_gene: -; v_gene: TRBV12-3/TRBV12-4; j_gene: TRBJ1-1; CDR3aa: CASTLLLGTEAFF; CDR3nt: TGTGCCAGCACCCTGCTACTCGGCACTGAAGCTTTCTTT
abundance: many; d_gene: TRBD1; v_gene: TRBV12-3/TRBV12-4; j_gene: TRBJ1-1; CDR3aa: CASSFRTGGTEAFF; CDR3nt: TGTGCCAGCAGTTTCCGGACAGGGGGCACTGAAGCTTTCTTT
abundance: -; d_gene: -; v_gene: TRBV5-1; j_gene: TRBJ2-1; CDR3aa: CASGVDSKYNEQFF; CDR3nt: TGCGCCAGCGGCGTGGACAGCAAATACAATGAGCAGTTCTTC
abundance: -; d_gene: TRBD1; v_gene: TRBV14; j_gene: TRBJ1-6; CDR3aa: CASSQPRDRGLYSPLHF; CDR3nt: TGTGCCAGCAGCCAACCCCGGGACAGGGGGTTGTATTCACCCCTCCACTTT
abundance: few; d_gene: TRBD2; v_gene: TRBV5-4; j_gene: TRBJ2-2; CDR3aa: CASSLGLAGPGELFF; CDR3nt: TGTGCCAGCAGTTTGGGACTAGCGGGCCCCGGGGAGCTGTTTTTT
abundance: -; d_gene: -; v_gene: TRBV20-1; j_gene: TRBJ2-1; CDR3aa: CSAAKGVSSYNEQFF; CDR3nt: TGCAGTGCAGCCAAGGGGGTCAGCTCCTACAATGAGCAGTTCTTC
abundance: many; d_gene: TRBD2; v_gene: TRBV4-2; j_gene: TRBJ2-1; CDR3aa: CASSPRTSGGYSPLYNEQFF; CDR3nt: TGTGCCAGCAGCCCGAGGACTAGCGGGGGATATAGCCCATTATACAATGAGCAGTTCTTC
abundance: -; d_gene: TRBD2; v_gene: TRBV20-1; j_gene: TRBJ2-3; CDR3aa: CSASGLAGGVKLLTDTQYF; CDR3nt: TGCAGTGCTAGCGGACTAGCGGGGGGCGTTAAACTACTCACAGATACGCAGTATTTT
abundance: -; d_gene: -; v_gene: TRBV28; j_gene: TRBJ1-1; CDR3aa: CASKRAGPGEGLNTEAFF; CDR3nt: TGTGCCAGCAAGAGAGCGGGGCCAGGGGAAGGCTTGAACACTGAAGCTTTCTTT
abundance: -; d_gene: -; v_gene: TRBV10-3; j_gene: TRBJ2-3; CDR3aa: CAISPRGGGSTDTQYF; CDR3nt: TGTGCCATCTCTCCCCGGGGCGGAGGGAGCACAGATACGCAGTATTTT
abundance: -; d_gene: TRBD2; v_gene: TRBV15; j_gene: TRBJ2-1; CDR3aa: CATSRDRSGGHNEQFF; CDR3nt: TGTGCCACCAGCAGAGATCGTAGCGGGGGCCACAATGAGCAGTTCTTC
abundance: -; d_gene: -; v_gene: TRBV6-2/TRBV6-3; j_gene: TRBJ2-5; CDR3aa: CASSYSIASSKTQYF; CDR3nt: TGTGCCAGCAGTTACTCGATCGCCAGCTCGAAGACCCAGTACTTC
abundance: -; d_gene: -; v_gene: TRBV7-4; j_gene: TRBJ2-7; CDR3aa: CASSVRDTNPYEQYF; CDR3nt: TGTGCCAGCAGCGTCCGGGACACCAACCCCTACGAGCAGTACTTC
abundance: many; d_gene: -; v_gene: TRBV27; j_gene: TRBJ2-7; CDR3aa: CASSPRTDYEQYF; CDR3nt: TGTGCCAGCAGTCCCAGGACAGACTACGAGCAGTACTTC
abundance: -; d_gene: -; v_gene: TRBV10-2; j_gene: TRBJ2-7; CDR3aa: CATSVVGSRSYEQYF; CDR3nt: TGCGCCACCAGTGTGGTAGGGTCGCGCTCCTACGAGCAGTACTTC
abundance: few; d_gene: TRBD1; v_gene: TRBV14; j_gene: TRBJ1-1; CDR3aa: CASSQDRQGRTEAFF; CDR3nt: TGTGCCAGCAGCCAAGATCGACAGGGGAGGACTGAAGCTTTCTTT
abundance: -; d_gene: TRBD1; v_gene: TRBV7-6; j_gene: TRBJ1-2; CDR3aa: CASSGTGTVAYGYTF; CDR3nt: TGTGCCAGCAGTGGAACCGGGACAGTTGCGTATGGCTACACCTTC